Here is one T cell receptor (beta chain) with its context. What it binds is unknown. The data originate from a study of brain T cells in children with intractable seizures. This table comes from immunoSEQ multiplex PCR, and its TCRdb copy is limited to in-frame clones, with some not included. The table shows about 80,000 clones, with around 91% occurring only once. V lost 2 bases to trimming and J lost 3 bases, with 4 bases between them. This CDR3 contains 12 residues. The germline V gene encodes CDR1 GTSNPN and CDR2 SVGIG (reference sequence). Notes on the study in general: Clones missing pre-surgery may reflect undersampling of that blood sample. Patients' HCMV serostatus was unknown; virus specificity rests on CDR3 similarity alone.

This rearrangement joins TRBV30 to TRBJ2-2, with no clear D. Source: peripheral blood, taken at surgery. This TCR came from a girl aged 2 to 9 with Rasmussen encephalitis and intractable seizures. CDR3 in amino acids: CAWSSDTGELFF. As DNA, the CDR3 is TGTGCCTGGAGTTCGGACACCGGGGAGCTGTTTTTT.